This entry describes one T cell receptor (beta chain). Its antigen is as yet unknown. TCRdb passed the reads through MiXCR, listing each CDR3 protein once. The data contain around 360,000 distinct CDR3 sequences, just under 35% of them singletons. The CDR3 is 14 amino acids. In germline, CDR1 is MGHRA, CDR2 YSYEKL. Trimming left V 3 bases short and J 7 bases short, with 10 bases between. The entry originates in a study of T cell repertoires in cytomegalovirus infection. As for the study in general: Public TCR beta signature analysis indicated the presence of both CMV infection and matching HLA type. General study results and limits: HLA-C-restricted CMV-specific TCR beta clonotypes were dominant in the ex vivo response.

This clonotype was sampled from a human donor in good health (CMV status not recorded). Some clones in this sample may be carry-over from other donors' samples. The sequencing used cultured PBMCs, collected from culture after CMV antigen stimulation. This chain joins TRBV4-1 and TRBJ1-6; tentatively, D is TRBD1 (5 bases). CDR3: CASSHRDFNSPLHF. The CDR3 DNA reads as TGCGCCAGCAGCCACCGGGACTTCAATTCACCCCTCCACTTT.